This TCR beta chain was retrieved from a study of cytomegalovirus exposure and HLA in healthy donors. Background on the study: Genetic ancestry analysis placed around four fifths of the 400 or so donors that were genotyped in the Caucasian-associated cluster. Study conclusions and caveats: Across donors, sequencing depth was assumed by presence/absence analyses to be roughly uniform.

Germline V gene lookup returns CDR1 GTSNPN and CDR2 SVGIG (reference sequence). Trimming removed 2 bases from V and 1 base from J, with 9 bases in between. This CDR3 is 14 amino acids long. With respect to this clone: Its target is unknown.

The PCR used 60 Vbeta and 13 Jbeta primers. The repertoire was sequenced with immunoSEQ multiplex PCR; TCRdb's copy has only in-frame clones and lacks some. Of over 200,000 clones listed, about three quarters are singletons. This chain joins TRBV30 and TRBJ2-1, with D tentatively TRBD2 (5 bases). The receptor was derived from a male donor in good health and CMV-seronegative. The sequenced material came from PBMCs. CDR3 sequence reads: CAWSRRASYNEQFF. The DNA of the CDR3 is TGTGCCTGGAGTCGGCGGGCGTCCTACAATGAGCAGTTCTTC.